This T cell receptor (beta chain) was sequenced for a study of T cell responses to AZD1222 COVID-19 vaccine. Study overall: Second doses that came at about 4 or about 12 weeks were put together.

The study's findings and limits: After the peak T cell response, and only then, were repertoires sampled. Possibly, clonal diversity was underestimated; donors were largely white British and included more females.

There are many counts of this clone. Antigen unknown. The V and J ends lost 0 bases and 2 bases respectively, with 11 bases between them. The germline gives CDR1 SGDLS, CDR2 YYNGEE. This CDR3 has 15 residues. TCRdb's copy holds only in-frame clones and misses some; the assay was immunoSEQ multiplex PCR. The table shows fewer than 200,000 clones, with 70% to 90% occurring only once. The TCR originated in an adult in good health. The input for sequencing was peripheral blood, taken on day 0 of AZD1222 vaccination. The chain couples TRBV9 to TRBJ2-5; D could derive from TRBD1 or TRBD2 (5 bases each). DNA of the CDR3: TGTGCCAGCAGCGTAGATGGGACCCATCAAGAGACCCAGTACTTC. Protein product: CASSVDGTHQETQYF.